The entry that follows covers one TCR beta chain sequence. Two lung cancer pathologists independently confirmed each histologic diagnosis. The CDR3 totals 16 residues. Germline CDR1 SGHDN, CDR2 FVKESK. The V segment lost 4 bases and the J segment 2 bases; nucleotides outside the gene matches: 6. The sample originates from a study of immune evolution from preneoplasia to lung adenocarcinoma. Sequencing was performed with immunoSEQ multiplex PCR; in TCRdb, only in-frame clones are kept and a portion is missing. The sample holds about 8,000 clones, 70% to 90% seen once. This clonotype originated in a person between 65 and 79 years old with lung adenocarcinoma. The rearrangement joins TRBV14 to TRBJ2-1; TRBD1 agrees at 9 bases. The sample comprised FFPE adjacent normal lung tissue. This CDR3 is CASSRQGDIPYNEQFF. In DNA form, the CDR3 reads TGTGCCAGCAGCCGACAGGGGGACATACCCTACAATGAGCAGTTCTTC. Together with reference TRBV14 and TRBJ2-1, the CDR3 gives the full variable domain: EAGVTQFPSHSVIEKGQTVTLRCDPISGHDNLYWYRRVMGKEIKFLLHFVKESKQDESGMPNNRFLAERTGGTYSTLKVQPAELEDSGVYFCASSRQGDIPYNEQFFGPGTRLTVL.